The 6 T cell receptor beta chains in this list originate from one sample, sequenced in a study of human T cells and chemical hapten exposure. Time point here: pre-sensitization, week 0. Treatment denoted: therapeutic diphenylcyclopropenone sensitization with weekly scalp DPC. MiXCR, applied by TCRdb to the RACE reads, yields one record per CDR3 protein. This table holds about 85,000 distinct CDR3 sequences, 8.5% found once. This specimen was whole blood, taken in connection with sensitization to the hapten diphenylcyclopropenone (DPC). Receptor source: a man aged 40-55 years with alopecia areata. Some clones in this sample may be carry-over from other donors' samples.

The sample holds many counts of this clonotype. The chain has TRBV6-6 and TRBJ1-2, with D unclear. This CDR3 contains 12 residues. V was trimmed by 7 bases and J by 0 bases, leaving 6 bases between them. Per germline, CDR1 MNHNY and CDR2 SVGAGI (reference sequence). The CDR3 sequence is CASTGANYGYTF. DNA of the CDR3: TGTGCCAGCACAGGTGCTAACTATGGCTACACCTTC.

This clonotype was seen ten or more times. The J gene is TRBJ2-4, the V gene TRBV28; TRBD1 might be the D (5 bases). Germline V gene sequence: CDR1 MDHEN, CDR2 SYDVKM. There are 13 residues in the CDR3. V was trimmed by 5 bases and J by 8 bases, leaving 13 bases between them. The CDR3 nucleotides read TGTGCCAGCAGTCCGGGCGGACAAGACATTCAGTACTTC. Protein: CASSPGGQDIQYF.

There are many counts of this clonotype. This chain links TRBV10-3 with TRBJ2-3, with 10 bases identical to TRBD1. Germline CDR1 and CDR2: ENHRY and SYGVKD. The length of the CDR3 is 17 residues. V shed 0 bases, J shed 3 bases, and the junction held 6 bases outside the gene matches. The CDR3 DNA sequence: TGTGCCATCAGTGAGTCGGCGACAGGGGGCCGAACAGATACGCAGTATTTT. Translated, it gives CAISESATGGRTDTQYF.

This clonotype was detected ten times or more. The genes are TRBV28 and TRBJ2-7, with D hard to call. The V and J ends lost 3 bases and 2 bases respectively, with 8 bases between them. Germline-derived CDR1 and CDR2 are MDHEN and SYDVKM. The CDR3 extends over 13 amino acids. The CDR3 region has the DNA TGTGCCAGCAGTTTGCTGACGGCCTACGAGCAGTACTTC. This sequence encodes CASSLLTAYEQYF.

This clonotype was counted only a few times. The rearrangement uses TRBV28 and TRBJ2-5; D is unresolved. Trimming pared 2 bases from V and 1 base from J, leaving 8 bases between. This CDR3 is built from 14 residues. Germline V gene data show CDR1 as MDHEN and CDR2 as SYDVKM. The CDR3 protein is CASSLTSVQETQYF. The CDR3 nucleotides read TGTGCCAGCAGTTTAACATCGGTCCAAGAGACCCAGTACTTC.

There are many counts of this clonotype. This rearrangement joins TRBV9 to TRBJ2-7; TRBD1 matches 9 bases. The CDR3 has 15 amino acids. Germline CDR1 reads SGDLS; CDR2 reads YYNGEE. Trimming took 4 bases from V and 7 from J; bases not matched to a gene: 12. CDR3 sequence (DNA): TGTGCCAGCAGCCCACCGGACAGGGGACGGGATGAGCAGTACTTC. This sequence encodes CASSPPDRGRDEQYF.